These 31 T cell receptor beta chains were sequenced from one sample in a study of T cell responses to AZD1222 COVID-19 vaccine. Profiled with immunoSEQ multiplex PCR; TCRdb holds only in-frame clones, not every one. The sample records roughly 150,000 clones, around 91% being singletons. The starting material was peripheral blood, obtained on day 0 of AZD1222 vaccination. The receptors were gathered from an adult in good health.

The chain links TRBV28 to TRBJ2-3; 7 bases agree with TRBD1. The J segment lost 9 bases and the V segment lost 5 bases, leaving 8 bases of the junction unmatched. The CDR3 contains 13 residues. Germline V gene lookup returns CDR1 MDHEN and CDR2 SYDVKM. CDR3 nucleotide sequence: TGTGCCAGCAGTCAAAGGACAGGAGGAACGCAGTATTTT. Protein product: CASSQRTGGTQYF.

This sequence joins TRBV5-4 and TRBJ1-2; 11 bases map to TRBD1. V shed 0 bases, J shed 6 bases, and the junction held 1 base outside the gene matches. The germline CDR1 and CDR2 sequences are SGHNT and YYREEE (reference sequence). The CDR3 has 14 residues. This CDR3 reads CASSLGDRGNGYTF. The CDR3 DNA is TGTGCCAGCAGCTTGGGGGACAGGGGGAATGGCTACACCTTC.

This clone was counted a single time. The V call is TRBV11-3, the J call TRBJ2-2; D is uncertain. CDR1 and CDR2 from the germline V gene are SGHNT and YENEEA. Trimming took off 3 bases at V and 3 bases at J, with 5 bases between the two ends. The CDR3 loop spans 13 amino acids. DNA of the CDR3: TGTGCCAGCAGCTTTGATTACACCGGGGAGCTGTTTTTT. It yields the protein CASSFDYTGELFF.

The chain recombines TRBV7-8 with TRBJ1-1; D uncertain. Germline V gene lookup returns CDR1 SGHVS and CDR2 FQNEAQ. Trimming pared 3 bases from V and 0 bases from J, leaving 8 bases between. The CDR3 spans 14 residues. This chain's CDR3 is CASSFHNLNTEAFF. The DNA of the CDR3 is TGTGCCAGCAGCTTCCACAATTTGAACACTGAAGCTTTCTTT.

The genes are TRBV28 and TRBJ2-5, with 9 bases aligning to TRBD2. Per the germline V gene, CDR1 is MDHEN and CDR2 is SYDVKM. V shed 8 bases and J 0 bases; nucleotides not matched to a gene: 10. This CDR3 has 16 amino acids. CDR3 residues: CASQPAGGWDQETQYF. The CDR3 DNA follows: TGTGCCAGCCAACCGGCGGGAGGGTGGGACCAAGAGACCCAGTACTTC.

As for this clone: A junction boundary mismatches the germline segment, possibly from a read error. The chain has TRBV7-2 and TRBJ1-1; D is perhaps TRBD1 (6 bases). In germline, CDR1 is SGHTA, CDR2 FQGNSA. This CDR3 is 12 amino acids long. The CDR3 region is CASSLQQGPPEF. CDR3 bases: TGTGCCAGCAGCCTACAACAGGGCCCCCCGGAATTT.

The rearrangement uses TRBV5-1 and TRBJ2-2, with D unresolved. Germline V CDR1 and CDR2: SGHRS, YFSETQ. The V gene lost 0 bases and the J gene lost 1 base, with 4 bases spanning the gap. This CDR3 spans 14 amino acids. The CDR3, as DNA: TGCGCCAGCAGCTTGGTTGTGAACACCGGGGAGCTGTTTTTT. It specifies CASSLVVNTGELFF.

V usage is TRBV23-1 and J usage is TRBJ2-3; no definite D call. TRBV23-1 qualifies as an ORF whose function is uncertain. Trimming left V 4 bases short and J 5 bases short, with 7 bases between. This CDR3 is 12 amino acids long. The CDR3 region has the DNA TGCGCCAGCAGTCGTAAGGGAGATACGCAGTATTTT. Protein sequence: CASSRKGDTQYF.

The rearrangement uses TRBV4-2 and TRBJ2-7; 7 bases line up with TRBD1. Germline V gene lookup returns CDR1 LGHNA and CDR2 YNFKEQ. The CDR3 has 14 residues. V dropped 8 bases and J dropped 0; count of bases not matched to a gene: 7. This CDR3 reads CASGDSLYSYEQYF. CDR3 DNA: TGTGCCAGCGGGGACAGCCTCTACTCCTACGAGCAGTACTTC.

This rearrangement joins TRBV27 to TRBJ2-1; D gene uncertain. This CDR3 spans 13 amino acids. From germline, CDR1 is MNHEY and CDR2 SMNVEV (reference sequence). V lost 0 bases and J 3 bases, leaving 3 bases between the germline ends. The CDR3 nucleotides read TGTGCCAGCAGTTTATCCCTCTACAATGAGCAGTTCTTC. This translates into CASSLSLYNEQFF.

Details on this clone: One junction end disagrees with the germline gene, perhaps due to a read error. The rearrangement joins TRBV5-4 to TRBJ2-7; either TRBD1 or TRBD2 may fit D (5 bases each). Per the germline V gene, CDR1 is SGHNT and CDR2 is YYREEE (reference sequence). There are 19 residues in the CDR3. The CDR3 protein is CASSPTPGTPRGASDEQYF. Here the CDR3 DNA reads TGTGCCAGCAGCCCGACCCCGGGGACCCCAAGAGGGGCCTCCGACGAGCAGTACTTC.

This clone occurred a few times. This sequence joins TRBV5-8 and TRBJ2-7; 8 positions agree with TRBD1. Germline-derived CDR1 and CDR2 are SGHTS and YDEGEE. Unmatched junction bases numbered 9, after V lost 8 bases and J lost 2 bases. The CDR3 spans 14 residues. The CDR3 loop reads CASRTDRDTYEQYF. The CDR3 nucleotides are TGTGCCAGTCGTACGGACAGGGATACCTACGAGCAGTACTTC.

The chain couples TRBV29-1 to TRBJ2-7; the match to TRBD1 covers 9 bases. This CDR3 has 14 amino acids. The V gene end was trimmed by 7 bases and the J gene end by 5 bases; junction bases not matched to a gene: 12. CDR1 and CDR2 from the germline V gene are SQVTM and ANQGSEA. CDR3: CSAPGGQGTHEQYF. The CDR3 coding sequence is TGCAGCGCCCCAGGGGGACAGGGTACCCACGAGCAGTACTTC.

The chain employs TRBV28 and TRBJ2-7; D not resolved. The germline V gene encodes CDR1 MDHEN and CDR2 SYDVKM. This CDR3 is 12 amino acids long. Trimming shortened V by 3 bases and J by 7 bases, and 10 bases separated the two germline ends. CDR3 sequence reads: CASSLRVREQYF. The CDR3 bases are TGTGCCAGCAGTTTGAGAGTAAGGGAGCAGTACTTC.

The chain is built from TRBV7-8 and TRBJ2-5; the match to TRBD2 covers 7 bases. After removal of 2 bases from V and 2 bases from J, the junction contained 8 bases not matched to a gene. CDR3 length equals 16 residues. Germline CDR1 reads SGHVS; CDR2 reads FQNEAQ. CDR3 protein: CASSLLGLAVQETQYF. DNA for the CDR3: TGTGCCAGCAGCTTATTGGGGCTAGCGGTACAAGAGACCCAGTACTTC.

V gene TRBV18 combines with J gene TRBJ1-2, with D possibly matching TRBD1 (5 bases). V dropped 3 bases and J dropped 2 bases, with 10 bases sitting between them. This CDR3 has 14 residues. Germline-derived CDR1 and CDR2 are KGHSH and LQKENI. The CDR3 sequence is CASSPSQENYGYTF. CDR3 DNA sequence: TGTGCCAGCTCACCCTCACAGGAGAACTATGGCTACACCTTC.

CDR3 bases: TGTGCCAGCAGACCCGGGGGTAAGAACAATCAGCCCCAGCATTTT. Translation: CASRPGGKNNQPQHF. The rearrangement joins TRBV6-5 to TRBJ1-5; D possibly corresponds to TRBD1 (5 bases). Germline lookup yields CDR1 MNHEY and CDR2 SVGAGI. The CDR3 is 15 amino acids. Trimming shortened V by 6 bases and J by 3 bases, and 15 bases separated the two germline ends.

In nucleotides, the CDR3 is TGTGCCAGCACTGTGACCTGGGAGACCCAGTACTTC. It encodes CASTVTWETQYF. The chain recombines TRBV7-9 with TRBJ2-5, with unresolved D. Germline CDR1 reads SEHNR; CDR2 reads FQNEAQ (reference sequence). This CDR3 comprises 12 residues. The ends were cut back, 7 bases at V and 5 bases at J, with 11 bases in the middle.

V gene TRBV7-2 combines with J gene TRBJ1-1; weak D call: TRBD1 (6 bases). Germline V gene data show CDR1 as SGHTA and CDR2 as FQGNSA. The CDR3 is 15 amino acids. V was cut by 5 bases and J by 4 bases, with 17 bases left in between. The CDR3 spells CASSGHRVRSTEAFF. CDR3 nucleotides: TGTGCCAGCAGCGGACACAGGGTCCGTTCCACTGAAGCTTTCTTT.

The chain uses TRBV27 and TRBJ2-7; D remains ambiguous. V lost 5 bases to trimming and J lost 3 bases, with 11 bases between them. Germline loops: CDR1 MNHEY, CDR2 SMNVEV (reference sequence). This CDR3 has 13 residues. CDR3 residues: CASSGSTFYEQYF. The CDR3, as DNA: TGTGCCAGCAGTGGTTCGACCTTCTACGAGCAGTACTTC.

The rearrangement joins TRBV27 to TRBJ2-7; a possible D gene is TRBD1 (6 bases). V lost 3 bases and J 3 bases, leaving 15 bases between the germline ends. CDR3 length equals 15 residues. The germline V gene has CDR1 MNHEY and CDR2 SMNVEV (reference sequence). CDR3 DNA sequence: TGTGCCAGCAGTTTTTCCCCAGGGGTGCTCTACGAGCAGTACTTC. Amino acid sequence: CASSFSPGVLYEQYF.

This rearrangement joins TRBV5-1 to TRBJ2-7; D may be TRBD2 (5 bases). Germline V lookup: CDR1 SGHRS, CDR2 YFSETQ. The V end was cut by 1 base, the J end by 4 bases, with 12 bases between. The CDR3 is made up of 14 amino acids. The CDR3 DNA reads as TGCGCCAGCAGCTTGTCCCCGGGCGGGTACGAGCAGTACTTC. This translates into CASSLSPGGYEQYF.

The chain is built from TRBV19 and TRBJ1-2; TRBD1 matches at 7 bases. The CDR3 has 15 residues. With V trimmed by 3 bases and J by 4 bases, 8 bases remained unmatched. Germline CDR1 reads LNHDA; CDR2 reads SQIVND (reference sequence). Here the CDR3 DNA reads TGTGCCAGTAGTATTTTCCCCCAGGGGGGCTATGGCTACACCTTC. Translation: CASSIFPQGGYGYTF.

The chain's CDR3 is CASSFGTGNQPQHF. The CDR3, as DNA: TGTGCCAGCAGTTTCGGGACAGGGAATCAGCCCCAGCATTTT. The chain uses TRBV27 and TRBJ1-5, with 9 bases fitting TRBD1. The J segment lost 4 bases and the V segment lost 3 bases, leaving 1 base of the junction unmatched. The germline gives CDR1 MNHEY, CDR2 SMNVEV (reference sequence). The CDR3 contains 14 residues.

The chain has TRBV20-1 and TRBJ2-7; no reliable D call. This CDR3 is 14 amino acids long. The germline gives CDR1 DFQATT, CDR2 SNEGSKA (reference sequence). V was clipped by 3 bases and J by 2 bases, with 14 bases between them. The chain's CDR3 is CSASCLGKAYEQYF. In DNA form, the CDR3 reads TGCAGTGCTAGTTGTCTTGGCAAAGCCTACGAGCAGTACTTC.

The chain has TRBV5-1 and TRBJ2-7; either TRBD1 or TRBD2 may fit D (5 bases each). Looked up from germline, CDR1 is SGHRS and CDR2 is YFSETQ. CDR3 size: 15 residues. V was cut by 0 bases and J by 3 bases, with 13 bases left in between. The DNA for the CDR3 is TGCGCCAGCAGCTTGGCGGGGCTAGCTGACTACGAGCAGTACTTC. This sequence encodes CASSLAGLADYEQYF.

The V gene is TRBV19, the J gene TRBJ2-1; D not resolved. CDR1 is LNHDA, CDR2 SQIVND, per germline (reference sequence). CDR3 length: 15 amino acids. The V and J ends lost 0 bases and 3 bases respectively, with 9 bases between them. CDR3 amino acids: CASSIEGLLYNEQFF. In DNA, the CDR3 is TGTGCCAGTAGTATAGAAGGGTTACTCTACAATGAGCAGTTCTTC.

The chain is built from TRBV10-2 and TRBJ1-5; no firm D call. Deletions cut 8 bases from V and 5 bases from J, with 25 bases between. This CDR3 has 17 amino acids. CDR1 and CDR2 from the germline V gene are WSHSY and SAAADI. CDR3 sequence reads: CASYIESGRIFYQPQHF. CDR3 nucleotide sequence: TGCGCCAGCTACATAGAGTCGGGAAGGATTTTTTATCAGCCCCAGCATTTT.

This chain joins TRBV4-3 and TRBJ2-3, with a weak D call TRBD2 (5 bases). The V and J ends lost 6 bases and 2 bases respectively, with 6 bases between them. The CDR3 runs to 12 residues. Germline V gene sequence: CDR1 LGHNA, CDR2 YSLEER. CDR3 protein: CASRDFTDTQYF. In DNA form, the CDR3 reads TGCGCCAGCAGGGACTTCACAGATACGCAGTATTTT.

This clone occurred a few times. This chain uses TRBV6-5 with TRBJ2-7, with TRBD2 matching 7 bases. CDR3 length equals 14 residues. Germline-derived CDR1 and CDR2 are MNHEY and SVGAGI. V lost 6 bases and J lost 1; bases outside the gene matches: 6. The CDR3: CASSLGGGSYEQYF. The CDR3 region has the DNA TGTGCCAGCAGCCTGGGCGGGGGATCCTACGAGCAGTACTTC.

The chain has TRBV28 and TRBJ2-1; 7 positions agree with TRBD1. J gave up 0 bases and V 5 bases, and 4 bases lay outside the gene matches. The CDR3 is made up of 15 amino acids. Germline CDR1 reads MDHEN; CDR2 reads SYDVKM. The CDR3 region has the DNA TGTGCCAGCAGTCGGGACAGAAGCTCCTACAATGAGCAGTTCTTC. Translated, it gives CASSRDRSSYNEQFF.